Here is one T cell receptor (beta chain) with its context. Antigen: not known. This record belongs to a study of blood T cells in healthy people across ages. Study-wide findings and caveats: Compared with aged donors, long-lived donors showed fewer expanded clones, suggesting selection. PBMCs were not sorted, which prevented a conclusive comparison of naive versus antigen-experienced cells.

Through a sample-barcoded 5' primer and a J-beta primer mix, a second PCR was run for 7 to 11 cycles. TCRdb passed the 5' RACE reads through MiXCR, listing each CDR3 protein once. In the table there are about 900,000 distinct CDR3 sequences, around 48% of which are singletons. The TCR comes from a man under 40 in good health. Material: blood.

CDR3 in amino acids: CASSHAATGLNGYTF. The CDR3 DNA follows: TGTGCCAGCAGCCACGCAGCGACAGGCTTAAATGGCTACACCTTC. The chain combines TRBV7-9 with TRBJ1-2, with a tentative D call TRBD1 (6 bases). Germline-derived CDR1 and CDR2 are SEHNR and FQNEAQ (reference sequence). V lost 5 bases, J lost 6 bases, and 19 bases lay in between. The CDR3 is made up of 15 amino acids.